The 10 T cell receptor beta chains reported below all come from one sample, sequenced in a study of blood T cell repertoires in COVID-19. Generated by immunoSEQ multiplex PCR, the TCRdb table keeps only in-frame clones and is missing some. The repertoire consists of 150,000 to 200,000 clones, with over 85% occurring once and the leading ten covering less than 2%. Sequencing used peripheral blood. Receptors originate from a woman aged 55-69 years with COVID-19, enrolled during active disease.

V is TRBV5-1 and J is TRBJ2-7; 8 bases are a match to TRBD2. The J segment lost 4 bases and the V segment lost 0 bases, leaving 6 bases of the junction unmatched. There are 15 residues in the CDR3. The germline V gene encodes CDR1 SGHRS and CDR2 YFSETQ. This CDR3 reads CASSLVAGGGYEQYF. The CDR3 DNA reads as TGCGCCAGCAGCTTGGTGGCGGGGGGCGGGTACGAGCAGTACTTC.

The chain has TRBV5-1 and TRBJ1-6, with no clear D. The V gene's germline CDR1 is SGHRS and CDR2 YFSETQ. The V and J ends lost 0 bases and 11 bases respectively, with 12 bases between them. The CDR3 is 14 amino acids. CDR3 DNA: TGCGCCAGCAGCTTGGATATAGCCCGGACACCCCTCCACTTT. Protein: CASSLDIARTPLHF.

This clone was recorded once. The CDR3 spells CASSFGSNQPQHF. As DNA, the CDR3 is TGTGCCAGCAGCTTCGGTAGCAATCAGCCCCAGCATTTT. The gene calls are TRBV11-1 and TRBJ1-5; D gene ambiguous. V lost 3 bases and J lost 0, with 3 bases in between. CDR1 is SGHAT and CDR2 is FQDESV in the germline V gene (reference sequence). This CDR3 spans 13 amino acids.

This chain uses TRBV5-4 with TRBJ2-1; 8 bases map to TRBD1. Germline lookup yields CDR1 SGHNT and CDR2 YYREEE (reference sequence). This CDR3 comprises 15 residues. With 2 bases clipped from V and 0 bases from J, the junction kept 1 base outside the gene matches. This CDR3 is CASSLTGGSYNEQFF. DNA for the CDR3: TGTGCCAGCAGCTTAACAGGGGGCTCCTACAATGAGCAGTTCTTC.

This chain uses TRBV5-8 with TRBJ2-1; 9 bases map to TRBD1. After removal of 1 base from V and 7 bases from J, the junction contained 6 bases not matched to a gene. Germline V CDR1 and CDR2: SGHTS, YDEGEE. This CDR3 is built from 15 residues. The CDR3 DNA follows: TGTGCCAGCAGCTTGTTACAGGGGGCTGTAAATGAGCAGTTCTTC. This sequence encodes CASSLLQGAVNEQFF. Supplemented by reference TRBV5-8 and TRBJ2-1, the full variable domain reads EAGVTQSPTHLIKTRGQQATLRCSPISGHTSVYWYQQALGLGLQFLLWYDEGEERNRGNFPPRFSGRQFPNYSSELNVNALELEDSALYLCASSLLQGAVNEQFFGPGTRLTVL.

In its sample, this clone was seen once. The chain has TRBV7-2 and TRBJ1-2; 8 bases are shared with TRBD1. The CDR3 extends over 14 amino acids. V trimming: 2 bases; J trimming: 6 bases; junction bases outside the gene matches: 5. CDR1 and CDR2 from the germline V gene are SGHTA and FQGNSA. The CDR3 DNA sequence: TGTGCCAGCAGCTTACCGGGGACAGGTGATGGCTACACCTTC. Its protein is CASSLPGTGDGYTF.

The chain uses TRBV6-5 and TRBJ1-1; 7 nucleotides match TRBD1. Losses at the gene ends were 7 bases for V and 3 bases for J; bases not matched to a gene: 8. Germline lookup yields CDR1 MNHEY and CDR2 SVGAGI. This CDR3 has 14 amino acids. CDR3 amino acids: CASNPRGRDTEAFF. CDR3 coding DNA: TGTGCCAGCAACCCAAGGGGGCGGGACACTGAAGCTTTCTTT.

The chain recombines TRBV7-2 with TRBJ1-2; D is possibly TRBD1 (6 bases). Per the germline V gene, CDR1 is SGHTA and CDR2 is FQGNSA. V was cut by 0 bases and J by 4 bases, with 9 bases left in between. The CDR3 loop spans 14 amino acids. The CDR3 is CASSLAGASYGYTF. The CDR3 DNA follows: TGTGCCAGCAGCTTAGCGGGGGCTAGCTATGGCTACACCTTC.

The V gene is TRBV7-2, the J gene TRBJ1-2, with 8 bases matching TRBD1. J gave up 6 bases and V 5 bases, and 5 bases lay outside the gene matches. The CDR3 runs 13 residues. Germline assignment: CDR1 SGHTA and CDR2 FQGNSA. The CDR3 spells CASSPDREHGYTF. Here the CDR3 DNA reads TGTGCCAGCAGCCCGGACAGGGAGCATGGCTACACCTTC.

A note on this clone: The junction shows a germline mismatch at one end, possibly a read error. The chain couples TRBV13 to TRBJ1-2, with 8 bases lining up with TRBD1. The CDR3 contains 15 residues. Germline CDR1 PRHDT, CDR2 FYEKMQ (reference sequence). The CDR3, as DNA: TGTGCCAGCAGTTCGGGGTACAGGGGGAACTATGGCCACACCTTC. Translating gives CASSSGYRGNYGHTF.